Following are 2 T cell receptor beta chains from one sample sequenced in a study of cytomegalovirus exposure and HLA in healthy donors. The PCR used 60 Vbeta and 13 Jbeta primers. Generated by immunoSEQ multiplex PCR, the TCRdb table keeps only in-frame clones and is missing some. The profile shows about 150,000 clones, over 60% of them singletons. The material sequenced was PBMCs. The receptors shown here come from a middle-aged man in good health and CMV-seropositive.

The rearrangement joins TRBV7-9 to TRBJ1-2; 7 bases are shared with TRBD1. This CDR3 has 14 amino acids. The ends lost 5 bases at V and 0 bases at J; junction bases unmatched: 3. Per the germline V gene, CDR1 is SEHNR and CDR2 is FQNEAQ (reference sequence). The CDR3 loop reads CASSRGTANYGYTF. CDR3 bases: TGTGCCAGCAGCCGTGGGACAGCTAACTATGGCTACACCTTC.

The CDR3 region has the DNA TGTGCCAGCAGTGGGGGGACTAGCGGGAGCAATGAGCAGTTCTTC. As protein: CASSGGTSGSNEQFF. The rearrangement joins TRBV6-1 to TRBJ2-1, with 14 nucleotides matching TRBD2. Per the germline V gene, CDR1 is MNHNS and CDR2 is SASEGT. V was pared by 4 bases and J by 6 bases, with 2 bases of the junction left unmatched. This CDR3 has 15 amino acids.